This T cell receptor beta chain derives from a study of T cell responses to AZD1222 COVID-19 vaccine. General study findings and limits: In a largely white British group with more females than males, clonal diversity was possibly underestimated.

Data came from immunoSEQ multiplex PCR; TCRdb stores just in-frame clones and leaves some out. There are tens of thousands of clones in the sample; approximately 85% occur only once, and roughly a fifth lies in the top ten. About this clone: As yet, its antigen is unknown.

The CDR3 covers 15 residues. The germline gives CDR1 SGHTS, CDR2 YDEGEE. Trimming stripped 0 bases from V and 3 bases from J, with 10 bases between. The V call is TRBV5-8, the J call TRBJ1-5, with D possibly being TRBD1 (5 bases). The source material was peripheral blood, sampled on day 0 of AZD1222 vaccination. This receptor was identified in an adult in good health. The CDR3 DNA follows: TGTGCCAGCAGCTTGGTTGGGGGTCCCAATCAGCCCCAGCATTTT. Translating gives CASSLVGGPNQPQHF. Full variable domain (outside the CDR3, taken from reference TRBV5-8 and TRBJ1-5): EAGVTQSPTHLIKTRGQQATLRCSPISGHTSVYWYQQALGLGLQFLLWYDEGEERNRGNFPPRFSGRQFPNYSSELNVNALELEDSALYLCASSLVGGPNQPQHFGDGTRLSIL.